These 18 T cell receptor beta chains share one sample of origin, sequenced in a study of blood T cell repertoires in COVID-19. Only in-frame clones appear in the TCRdb table, and some are missing; sequencing was by immunoSEQ multiplex PCR. The sample has 55,000 to 60,000 clones; roughly three quarters are singletons. The sequenced sample was peripheral blood. These receptors were collected from a man aged 45-65 years with active or convalescent COVID-19.

This clone was seen a single time. V usage is TRBV11-2 and J usage is TRBJ2-4; D is possibly TRBD2 (6 bases). The germline gives CDR1 SGHAT, CDR2 FQNNGV. CDR3 size: 17 residues. Trimming took 5 bases from V and 0 from J, leaving 17 bases between them. The DNA of the CDR3 is TGTGCCAGCAGCGTTTATAGCGGAGGCCTAGCCAAAAACATTCAGTACTTC. Its translation is CASSVYSGGLAKNIQYF. The full variable domain, rest sourced from reference TRBV11-2 and TRBJ2-4, is EAGVAQSPRYKIIEKRQSVAFWCNPISGHATLYWYQQILGQGPKLLIQFQNNGVVDDSQLPKDRFSAERLKGVDSTLKIQPAKLEDSAVYLCASSVYSGGLAKNIQYFGAGTRLSVL.

The chain carries TRBV5-1 and TRBJ2-6, with 9 bases identical to TRBD1. CDR1 and CDR2 (germline): SGHRS, YFSETQ. V dropped 3 bases and J dropped 0; count of bases not matched to a gene: 4. The CDR3 extends over 17 amino acids. This CDR3 is CASSSGTGNSGANVLTF. CDR3 bases: TGCGCCAGCAGCTCCGGGACAGGGAACTCTGGGGCCAACGTCCTGACTTTC.

The chain employs TRBV2 and TRBJ2-7; no reliable D call. CDR1 and CDR2 from the germline V gene are SNHLY and FYNNEI. The length of the CDR3 is 12 residues. The V and J ends lost 8 bases and 2 bases respectively, with 10 bases between them. Here the CDR3 reads CASRRQTYEQYF. Written as DNA, the CDR3 is TGTGCCAGCCGAAGACAAACCTACGAGCAGTACTTC. The full variable domain, in which reference TRBV2 and TRBJ2-7 provide the parts outside the CDR3, is EPEVTQTPSHQVTQMGQEVILRCVPISNHLYFYWYRQILGQKVEFLVSFYNNEISEKSEIFDDQFSVERPDGSNFTLKIRSTKLEDSAMYFCASRRQTYEQYFGPGTRLTVT.

This clone was seen a few times. The chain couples TRBV3-1 (or the pseudogene TRBV3-2) to TRBJ2-1; maybe TRBD2 (5 bases). V was clipped by 3 bases and J by 4 bases, with 16 bases between them. Germline CDR1 LGHDT, CDR2 YNNKEL (reference sequence). The CDR3 sequence is 16 residues long. CDR3 protein: CASSHVSGRNYNEQFF. Written as DNA, the CDR3 is TGTGCCAGCAGCCACGTGAGCGGAAGGAATTACAATGAGCAGTTCTTC.

This rearrangement joins TRBV15 to TRBJ2-6, with TRBD2 identical over 7 bases. Germline CDR1 is LNHNV and CDR2 is YYDKDF (reference sequence). The CDR3 totals 16 residues. After removal of 8 bases from V and 2 bases from J, the junction contained 9 bases not matched to a gene. The CDR3 DNA reads TGTGCCACCTTGAGGGACTATCCCCCTGGGGCCAACGTCCTGACTTTC. Residues: CATLRDYPPGANVLTF. The variable domain in full, completed from reference TRBV15 and TRBJ2-6, reads DAMVIQNPRYQVTQFGKPVTLSCSQTLNHNVMYWYQQKSSQAPKLLFHYYDKDFNNEADTPDNFQSRRPNTSFCFLDIRSPGLGDTAMYLCATLRDYPPGANVLTFGAGSRLTVL.

V gene TRBV5-1 combines with J gene TRBJ2-3, with TRBD2 identical over 8 bases. Germline CDR1 reads SGHRS; CDR2 reads YFSETQ. V dropped 2 bases and J dropped 2; count of bases not matched to a gene: 7. The CDR3 loop spans 16 amino acids. Here the CDR3 DNA reads TGCGCCAGCAGCTTAGCCGGGCGGGGGGACACAGATACGCAGTATTTT. Its translation is CASSLAGRGDTDTQYF.

This chain uses TRBV19 with TRBJ1-2; TRBD1 is a possible D gene (6 bases). The CDR3 consists of 15 residues. V lost 4 bases to trimming and J lost 5 bases, with 17 bases between them. Germline CDR1 LNHDA, CDR2 SQIVND (reference sequence). This CDR3 reads CASSTDLQGGYGYTF. The CDR3 coding sequence is TGTGCCAGTAGTACCGACCTCCAAGGGGGATATGGCTACACCTTC.

The V gene is TRBV7-2, the J gene TRBJ1-2; TRBD1 matches 9 bases. CDR3 size: 16 residues. CDR1 is SGHTA, CDR2 FQGNSA, per germline. V dropped 4 bases and J dropped 8; count of bases not matched to a gene: 14. CDR3 DNA sequence: TGTGCCAGCAGCTCTGCAACAGGGGGCGCGTTGGGAGGCTACACCTTC. Its protein is CASSSATGGALGGYTF.

This clone was picked up a small number of times. The genes are TRBV2 and TRBJ1-2, with TRBD1 as a possible D gene (6 bases). This CDR3 is 14 amino acids long. V dropped 0 bases and J dropped 7 bases, with 12 bases sitting between them. The germline CDR1 and CDR2 sequences are SNHLY and FYNNEI. The CDR3 protein is CASSEARTVSGYTF. Written as DNA, the CDR3 is TGTGCCAGCAGTGAAGCACGGACAGTCTCTGGCTACACCTTC. The variable domain in full, with the rest retrieved from reference TRBV2 and TRBJ1-2, is EPEVTQTPSHQVTQMGQEVILRCVPISNHLYFYWYRQILGQKVEFLVSFYNNEISEKSEIFDDQFSVERPDGSNFTLKIRSTKLEDSAMYFCASSEARTVSGYTFGSGTRLTVV.

The chain uses TRBV24-1 and TRBJ2-1, with unresolved D. V was pared by 0 bases and J by 7 bases, with 6 bases between. CDR1 KGHDR and CDR2 SFDVKD come from the germline V gene. The CDR3 covers 13 residues. CDR3: CATSDLMANEQFF. In DNA, the CDR3 is TGTGCCACCAGTGATTTGATGGCTAATGAGCAGTTCTTC.

The chain recombines TRBV2 with TRBJ2-2; unclear D gene. Trimming took 7 bases from V and 2 from J, leaving 8 bases between them. The CDR3 runs 13 residues. Per the germline V gene, CDR1 is SNHLY and CDR2 is FYNNEI. In DNA, the CDR3 is TGTGCCAGCAAGCGAATAAACACCGGGGAGCTGTTTTTT. Residues: CASKRINTGELFF.

This chain uses TRBV19 with TRBJ1-2, with unresolved D. Per germline, CDR1 LNHDA and CDR2 SQIVND (reference sequence). With 3 bases removed from V and 4 bases from J, the gap between germline ends came to 15 bases. The CDR3 extends over 15 amino acids. CDR3 bases: TGTGCCAGTAGTATCGACAAAACCCGCGTCTATGGCTACACCTTC. It specifies CASSIDKTRVYGYTF.

The chain carries TRBV18 and TRBJ2-3; 8 nucleotides agree with TRBD2. The CDR3 is 16 amino acids. The germline gives CDR1 KGHSH, CDR2 LQKENI. V trimming: 2 bases; J trimming: 0 bases; junction bases outside the gene matches: 4. The CDR3 here is CASSPIAGPSTDTQYF. The CDR3 region has the DNA TGTGCCAGCTCACCAATAGCGGGACCTAGCACAGATACGCAGTATTTT.

The chain links TRBV2 to TRBJ1-4; D possibly corresponds to TRBD1 (5 bases). The CDR3 spans 14 residues. Germline V gene data show CDR1 as SNHLY and CDR2 as FYNNEI. Trimming stripped 6 bases from V and 4 bases from J, with 12 bases between. CDR3 amino acids: CASRDTTSNEKLFF. For the CDR3, the DNA is TGTGCCAGCAGGGACACGACGAGTAATGAAAAACTGTTTTTT.

The rearrangement uses TRBV6-2 or TRBV6-3 and TRBJ2-7; D is perhaps TRBD1 (5 bases). Trimming stripped 2 bases from V and 3 bases from J, with 14 bases between. There are 15 residues in the CDR3. Germline CDR1 MNHEY, CDR2 SVGEGT. CDR3 in DNA: TGTGCCAGCAGTTACGCAGGGCTTTACTTCTACGAGCAGTACTTC. It specifies CASSYAGLYFYEQYF.

The chain is built from TRBV11-1 and TRBJ2-7, with TRBD1 as a possible D gene (6 bases). Germline V lookup: CDR1 SGHAT, CDR2 FQDESV (reference sequence). The CDR3 has 14 amino acids. V shed 3 bases and J shed 2 bases, with 11 bases lying between them. CDR3 coding DNA: TGTGCCAGCAGCTTCGGGACACAAACCTACGAGCAGTACTTC. Translated, it gives CASSFGTQTYEQYF.

This clone turned up a few times. This sequence joins TRBV18 and TRBJ2-4; D is possibly TRBD1 (5 bases). V gave up 0 bases and J gave up 1 base, with 10 bases separating them. CDR3 size: 16 residues. The germline CDR1 and CDR2 sequences are KGHSH and LQKENI. The DNA for the CDR3 is TGTGCCAGCTCACCACCCAGGGTTGGCGCCAAAAACATTCAGTACTTC. It encodes CASSPPRVGAKNIQYF.

The chain is built from TRBV9 and TRBJ2-1; 9 bases match TRBD1. Losses at the gene ends were 1 base for V and 9 bases for J; bases not matched to a gene: 8. Germline values: CDR1 SGDLS, CDR2 YYNGEE. The CDR3 runs 15 residues. The CDR3, as DNA: TGTGCCAGCAGCGTAATACAGGGGGCAGGAATTGAGCAGTTCTTC. Translation gives CASSVIQGAGIEQFF.